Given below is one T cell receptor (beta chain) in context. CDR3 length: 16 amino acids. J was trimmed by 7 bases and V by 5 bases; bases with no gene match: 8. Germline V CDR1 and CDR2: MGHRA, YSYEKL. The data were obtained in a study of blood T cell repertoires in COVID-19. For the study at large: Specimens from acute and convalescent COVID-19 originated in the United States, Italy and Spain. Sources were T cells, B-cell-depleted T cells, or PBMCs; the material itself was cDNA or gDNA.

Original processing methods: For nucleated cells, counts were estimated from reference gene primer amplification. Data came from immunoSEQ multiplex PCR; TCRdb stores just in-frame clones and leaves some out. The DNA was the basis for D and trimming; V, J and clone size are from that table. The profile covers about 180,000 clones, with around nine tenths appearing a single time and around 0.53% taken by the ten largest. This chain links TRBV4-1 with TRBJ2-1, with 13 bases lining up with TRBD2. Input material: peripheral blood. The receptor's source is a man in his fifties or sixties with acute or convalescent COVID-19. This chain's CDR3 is CASSFTSGRAANEQFF. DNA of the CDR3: TGCGCCAGCAGCTTTACTAGCGGGAGGGCCGCTAATGAGCAGTTCTTC.